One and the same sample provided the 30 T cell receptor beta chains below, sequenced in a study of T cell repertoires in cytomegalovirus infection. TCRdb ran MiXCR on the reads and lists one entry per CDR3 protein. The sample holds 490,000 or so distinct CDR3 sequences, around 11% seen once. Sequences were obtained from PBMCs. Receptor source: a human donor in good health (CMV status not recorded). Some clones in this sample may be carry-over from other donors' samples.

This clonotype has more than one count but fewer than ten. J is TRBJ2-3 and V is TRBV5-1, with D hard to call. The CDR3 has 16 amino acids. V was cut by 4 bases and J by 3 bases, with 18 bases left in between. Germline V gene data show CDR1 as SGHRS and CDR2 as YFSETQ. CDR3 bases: TGCGCCAGCAGCCCACCTGTAGAGGCTAGTACAGATACGCAGTATTTT. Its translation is CASSPPVEASTDTQYF. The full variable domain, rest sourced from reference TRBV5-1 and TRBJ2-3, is KAGVTQTPRYLIKTRGQQVTLSCSPISGHRSVSWYQQTPGQGLQFLFEYFSETQRNKGNFPGRFSGRQFSNSRSEMNVSTLELGDSALYLCASSPPVEASTDTQYFGPGTRLTVL.

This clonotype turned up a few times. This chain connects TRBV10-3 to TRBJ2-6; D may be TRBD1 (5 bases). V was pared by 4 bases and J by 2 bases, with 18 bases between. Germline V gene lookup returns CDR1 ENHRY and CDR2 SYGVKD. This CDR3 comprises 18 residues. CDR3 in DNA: TGTGCCATCAGTGTATTTCAGGGTTTAAGTGCTGGGGCCAACGTCCTGACTTTC. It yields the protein CAISVFQGLSAGANVLTF.

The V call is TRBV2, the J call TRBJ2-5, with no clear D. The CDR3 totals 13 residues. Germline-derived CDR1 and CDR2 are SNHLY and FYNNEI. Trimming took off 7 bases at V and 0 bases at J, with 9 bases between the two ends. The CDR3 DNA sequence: TGTGCCAGCAAAGAGGAGTACCAAGAGACCCAGTACTTC. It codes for CASKEEYQETQYF. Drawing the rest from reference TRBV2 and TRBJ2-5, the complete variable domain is EPEVTQTPSHQVTQMGQEVILRCVPISNHLYFYWYRQILGQKVEFLVSFYNNEISEKSEIFDDQFSVERPDGSNFTLKIRSTKLEDSAMYFCASKEEYQETQYFGPGTRLLVL.

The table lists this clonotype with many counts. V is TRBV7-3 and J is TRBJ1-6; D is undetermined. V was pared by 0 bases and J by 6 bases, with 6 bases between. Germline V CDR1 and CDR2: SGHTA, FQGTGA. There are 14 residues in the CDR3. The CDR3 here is CASSLTGFNSPLHF. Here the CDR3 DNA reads TGTGCCAGCAGCTTAACAGGGTTTAATTCACCCCTCCACTTT.

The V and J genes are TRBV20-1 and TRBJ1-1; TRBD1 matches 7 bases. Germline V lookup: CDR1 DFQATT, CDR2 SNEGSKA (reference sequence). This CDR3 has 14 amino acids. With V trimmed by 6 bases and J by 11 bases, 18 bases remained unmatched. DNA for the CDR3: TGCAGTGCCTTACAGAACAGGGGCTCAAAGGTGGCTTTCTTT. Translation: CSALQNRGSKVAFF.

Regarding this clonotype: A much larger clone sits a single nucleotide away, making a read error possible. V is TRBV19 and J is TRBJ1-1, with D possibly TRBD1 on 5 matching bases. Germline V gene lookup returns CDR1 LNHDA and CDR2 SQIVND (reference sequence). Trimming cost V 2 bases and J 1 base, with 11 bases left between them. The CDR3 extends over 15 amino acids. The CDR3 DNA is TGTGCCAGTAGTATATCCGGCAGGGCGAACACTGAAGCTTTCTTT. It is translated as CASSISGRANTEAFF.

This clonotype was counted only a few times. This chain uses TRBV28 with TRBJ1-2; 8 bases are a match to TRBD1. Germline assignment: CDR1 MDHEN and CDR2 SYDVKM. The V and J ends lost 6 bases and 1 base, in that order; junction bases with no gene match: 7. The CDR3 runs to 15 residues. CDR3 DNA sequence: TGTGCCAGCAGATCCGGGACAGGACGTAACTATGGCTACACCTTC. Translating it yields CASRSGTGRNYGYTF.

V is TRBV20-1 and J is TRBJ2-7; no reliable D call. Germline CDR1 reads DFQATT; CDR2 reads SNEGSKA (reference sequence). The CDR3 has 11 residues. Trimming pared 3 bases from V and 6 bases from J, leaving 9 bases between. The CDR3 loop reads CSASGAAEQYF. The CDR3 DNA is TGCAGTGCTAGTGGTGCCGCCGAGCAGTACTTC.

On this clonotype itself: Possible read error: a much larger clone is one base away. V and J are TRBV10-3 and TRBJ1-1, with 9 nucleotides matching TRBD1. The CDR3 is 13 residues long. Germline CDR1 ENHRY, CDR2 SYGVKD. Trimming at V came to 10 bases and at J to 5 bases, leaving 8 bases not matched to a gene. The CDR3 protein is CATSGTGKTEAFF. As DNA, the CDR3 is TGTGCCACATCCGGGACAGGGAAAACTGAAGCTTTCTTT.

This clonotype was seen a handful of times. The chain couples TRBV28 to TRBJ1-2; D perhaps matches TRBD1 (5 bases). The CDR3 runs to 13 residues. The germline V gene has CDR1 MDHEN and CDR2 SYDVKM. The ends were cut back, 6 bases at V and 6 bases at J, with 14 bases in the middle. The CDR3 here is CASSPPREHGYTF. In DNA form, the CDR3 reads TGTGCCAGCAGCCCGCCCAGGGAGCATGGCTACACCTTC.

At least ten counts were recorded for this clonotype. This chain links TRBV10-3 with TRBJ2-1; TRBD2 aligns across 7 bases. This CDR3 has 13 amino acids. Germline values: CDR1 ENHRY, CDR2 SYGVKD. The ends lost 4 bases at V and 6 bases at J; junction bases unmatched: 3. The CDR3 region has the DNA TGTGCCATCAGTGGCGGGGGAAGCAATGAGCAGTTCTTC. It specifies CAISGGGSNEQFF.

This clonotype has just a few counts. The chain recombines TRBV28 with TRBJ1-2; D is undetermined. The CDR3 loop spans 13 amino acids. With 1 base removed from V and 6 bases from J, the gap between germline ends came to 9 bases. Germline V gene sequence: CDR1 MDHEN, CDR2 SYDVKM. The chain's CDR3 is CASSLYPEDGYTF. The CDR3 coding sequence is TGTGCCAGCAGTTTATACCCGGAAGATGGCTACACCTTC.

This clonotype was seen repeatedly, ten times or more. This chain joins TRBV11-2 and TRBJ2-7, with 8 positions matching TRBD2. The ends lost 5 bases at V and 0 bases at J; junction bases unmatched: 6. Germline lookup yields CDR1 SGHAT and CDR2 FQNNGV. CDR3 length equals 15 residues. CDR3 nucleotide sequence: TGTGCCAGCAGCCTCAGCGGGAGTTACTCCTACGAGCAGTACTTC. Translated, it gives CASSLSGSYSYEQYF. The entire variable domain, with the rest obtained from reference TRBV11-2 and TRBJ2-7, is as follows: EAGVAQSPRYKIIEKRQSVAFWCNPISGHATLYWYQQILGQGPKLLIQFQNNGVVDDSQLPKDRFSAERLKGVDSTLKIQPAKLEDSAVYLCASSLSGSYSYEQYFGPGTRLTVT.

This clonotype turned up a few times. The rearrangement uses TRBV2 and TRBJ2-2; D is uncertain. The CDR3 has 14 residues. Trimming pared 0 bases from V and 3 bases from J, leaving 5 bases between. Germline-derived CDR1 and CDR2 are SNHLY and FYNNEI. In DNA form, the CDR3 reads TGTGCCAGCAGTGAAGCCACACACACCGGGGAGCTGTTTTTT. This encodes CASSEATHTGELFF.

CDR3 region: CASSLAGRKAFGYTF. The DNA of the CDR3 is TGCGCCAGCAGCTTGGCCGGGCGGAAGGCGTTTGGCTACACCTTC. This chain uses TRBV5-1 with TRBJ1-2, with unresolved D. The CDR3 is 15 amino acids. Trimming removed 0 bases at V and 7 bases at J, with 16 bases between. The germline V gene encodes CDR1 SGHRS and CDR2 YFSETQ.

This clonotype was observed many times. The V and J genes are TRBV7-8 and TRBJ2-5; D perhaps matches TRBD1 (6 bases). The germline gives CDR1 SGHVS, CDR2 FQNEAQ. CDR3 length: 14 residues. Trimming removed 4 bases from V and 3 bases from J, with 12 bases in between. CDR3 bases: TGTGCCAGCAGCTCTTCAGGGGCGGAAGAGACCCAGTACTTC. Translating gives CASSSSGAEETQYF.

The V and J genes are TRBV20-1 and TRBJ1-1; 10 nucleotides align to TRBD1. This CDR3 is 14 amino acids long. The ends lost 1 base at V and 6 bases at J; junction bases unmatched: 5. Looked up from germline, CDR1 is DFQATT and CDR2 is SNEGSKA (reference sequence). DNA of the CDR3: TGCAGTGCTAGAGCCCACGGACAGGGGGCTGAAGCTTTCTTT. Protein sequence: CSARAHGQGAEAFF.

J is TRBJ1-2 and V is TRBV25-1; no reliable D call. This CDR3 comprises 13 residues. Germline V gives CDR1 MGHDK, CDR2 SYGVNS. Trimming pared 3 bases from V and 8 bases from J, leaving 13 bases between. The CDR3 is CASSDVQKGGYTF. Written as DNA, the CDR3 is TGTGCCAGCAGTGACGTCCAAAAAGGCGGCTACACCTTC.

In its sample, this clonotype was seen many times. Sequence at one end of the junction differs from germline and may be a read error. CDR3 sequence reads: CASSSGLERHF. The CDR3, as DNA: TGTGCCAGCAGTTCCGGACTAGAACGACATTTT. The V gene is TRBV27, the J gene TRBJ2-3; 7 bases are shared with TRBD2. Germline lookup yields CDR1 MNHEY and CDR2 SMNVEV (reference sequence). This CDR3 contains 11 residues.

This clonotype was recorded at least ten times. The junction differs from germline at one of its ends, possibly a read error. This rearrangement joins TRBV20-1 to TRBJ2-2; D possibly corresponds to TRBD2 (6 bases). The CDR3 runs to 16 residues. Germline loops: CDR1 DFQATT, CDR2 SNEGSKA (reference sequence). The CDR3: CSAREPGTSNTGELFF. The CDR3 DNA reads TGCAGTGCCAGAGAACCCGGGACTTCGAACACCGGGGAGCTGTTTTTT.

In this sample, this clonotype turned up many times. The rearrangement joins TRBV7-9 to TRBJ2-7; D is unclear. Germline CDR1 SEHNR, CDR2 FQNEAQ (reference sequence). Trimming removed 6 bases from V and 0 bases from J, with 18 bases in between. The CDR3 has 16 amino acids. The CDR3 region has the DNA TGTGCCAGCAGGTTTGGGCGTGGAGATACCTCCTACGAGCAGTACTTC. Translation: CASRFGRGDTSYEQYF.

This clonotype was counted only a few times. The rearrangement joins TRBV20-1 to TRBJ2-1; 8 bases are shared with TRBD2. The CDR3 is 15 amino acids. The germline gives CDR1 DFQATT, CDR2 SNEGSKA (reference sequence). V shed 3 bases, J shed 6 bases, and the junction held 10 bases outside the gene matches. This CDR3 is CSARSGAGASNEQFF. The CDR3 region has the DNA TGCAGTGCTAGGTCAGGAGCGGGAGCCTCCAATGAGCAGTTCTTC.

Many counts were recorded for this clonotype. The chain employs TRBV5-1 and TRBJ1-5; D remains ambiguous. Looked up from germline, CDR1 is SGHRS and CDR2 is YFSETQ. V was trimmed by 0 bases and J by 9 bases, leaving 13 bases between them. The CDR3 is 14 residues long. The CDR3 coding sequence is TGCGCCAGCAGCTTGGCCGGCACGGAGGGGCCCCAGCATTTT. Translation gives CASSLAGTEGPQHF. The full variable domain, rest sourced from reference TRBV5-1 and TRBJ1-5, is KAGVTQTPRYLIKTRGQQVTLSCSPISGHRSVSWYQQTPGQGLQFLFEYFSETQRNKGNFPGRFSGRQFSNSRSEMNVSTLELGDSALYLCASSLAGTEGPQHFGDGTRLSIL.

The CDR3, as DNA: TGTGCCAGCAGCCAAGGAGGCGGGGGTGAAGAGACCCAGTACTTC. This codes for CASSQGGGGEETQYF. The chain carries TRBV4-2 and TRBJ2-5; 7 nucleotides line up with TRBD2. This CDR3 has 15 residues. Germline values: CDR1 LGHNA, CDR2 YNFKEQ. Germline trimming cut 1 base from V and 3 bases from J; bases unmatched to any gene: 5.

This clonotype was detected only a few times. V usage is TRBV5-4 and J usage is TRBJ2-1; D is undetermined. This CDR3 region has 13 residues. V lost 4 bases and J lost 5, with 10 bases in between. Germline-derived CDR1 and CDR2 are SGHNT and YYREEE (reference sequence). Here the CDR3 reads CASSPNSNNEQFF. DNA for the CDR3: TGTGCCAGCAGCCCAAACAGTAACAATGAGCAGTTCTTC. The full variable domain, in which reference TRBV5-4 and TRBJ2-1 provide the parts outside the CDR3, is ETGVTQSPTHLIKTRGQQVTLRCSSQSGHNTVSWYQQALGQGPQFIFQYYREEENGRGNFPPRFSGLQFPNYSSELNVNALELDDSALYLCASSPNSNNEQFFGPGTRLTVL.

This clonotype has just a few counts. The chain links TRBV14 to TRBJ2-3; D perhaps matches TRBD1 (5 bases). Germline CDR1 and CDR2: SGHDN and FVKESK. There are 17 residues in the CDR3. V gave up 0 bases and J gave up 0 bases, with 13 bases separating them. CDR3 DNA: TGTGCCAGCAGCCAAGAACCCCCAGGGATTAGCACAGATACGCAGTATTTT. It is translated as CASSQEPPGISTDTQYF.

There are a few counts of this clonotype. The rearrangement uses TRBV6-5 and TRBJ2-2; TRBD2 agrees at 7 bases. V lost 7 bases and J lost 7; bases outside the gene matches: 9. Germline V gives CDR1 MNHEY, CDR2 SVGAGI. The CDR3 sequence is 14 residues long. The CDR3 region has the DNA TGTGCCAGCACGTTGACGCCGGGGGGCGGGGAGCTGTTTTTT. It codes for CASTLTPGGGELFF.

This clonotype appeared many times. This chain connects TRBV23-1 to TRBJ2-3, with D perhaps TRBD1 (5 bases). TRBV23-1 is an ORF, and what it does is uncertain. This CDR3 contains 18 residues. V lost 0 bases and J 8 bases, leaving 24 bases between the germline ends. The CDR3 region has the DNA TGCGCCAGCAGTCAATCTTATATTACAGGCCCCCCTTGGGGTACGCAGTATTTT. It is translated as CASSQSYITGPPWGTQYF.

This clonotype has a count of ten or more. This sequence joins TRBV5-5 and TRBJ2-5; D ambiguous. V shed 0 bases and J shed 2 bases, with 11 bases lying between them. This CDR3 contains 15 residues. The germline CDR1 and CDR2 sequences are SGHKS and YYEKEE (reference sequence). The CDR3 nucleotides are TGTGCCAGCAGCTTGGGGACGACGGATCAAGAGACCCAGTACTTC. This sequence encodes CASSLGTTDQETQYF.

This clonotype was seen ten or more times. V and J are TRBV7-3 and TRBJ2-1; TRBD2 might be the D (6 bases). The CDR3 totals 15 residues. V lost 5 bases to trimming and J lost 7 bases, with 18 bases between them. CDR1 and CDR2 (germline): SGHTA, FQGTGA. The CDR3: CASSPTSRGGNEQFF. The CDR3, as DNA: TGTGCCAGCAGCCCGACTTCGAGGGGAGGAAATGAGCAGTTCTTC. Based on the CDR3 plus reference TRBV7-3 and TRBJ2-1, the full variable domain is GAGVSQTPSNKVTEKGKYVELRCDPISGHTALYWYRQSLGQGPEFLIYFQGTGAADDSGLPNDRFFAVRPEGSVSTLKIQRTERGDSAVYLCASSPTSRGGNEQFFGPGTRLTVL.